This T cell receptor (beta chain) was recorded in a study of a mutant IDH1 vaccine in newly diagnosed glioma. Looking at the study overall: Treatment recipients were about 62% male and around 38% female, and their mean age was around 40 years. Therapy received beforehand was radiotherapy, temozolomide, or both, with most patients given both. Study conclusions and caveats: Apparently unrelated to pseudoprogression were changes in the top peripheral T cell clonotypes.

A remark on this clone: What it binds is not known.

Profiled with immunoSEQ multiplex PCR; TCRdb holds only in-frame clones, not every one. Among about 51,000 clones listed, 65% to 80% were seen once. CDR1 and CDR2 (germline): SGHTA, FQGNSA. Trimming cost V 2 bases and J 7 bases; bases outside gene matches: 6. The CDR3 totals 16 residues. Time point denoted: baseline, week 1 (first vaccination visit). Treatment noted: pre-vaccination baseline after standard-of-care therapy. The material sequenced was PBMCs, taken from a glioma patient treated with radiotherapy, temozolomide or both. The rearrangement joins TRBV7-2 to TRBJ2-1, with 12 bases matching TRBD1. The sequence was obtained from a middle-aged woman with glioma. The CDR3 coding sequence is TGTGCCAGCAGCTTAACCGGGACAGGGGGCTGGAATGAGCAGTTCTTC. It encodes CASSLTGTGGWNEQFF.